This record looks at one T cell receptor beta chain sequence and its context. Clones were read by immunoSEQ multiplex PCR, and TCRdb kept only the in-frame ones, dropping some. The sample data list approximately 190,000 clones. This entry is derived from a study of control samples from healthy donors and cancer patients. J was trimmed by 3 bases and V by 10 bases; bases with no gene match: 7. The CDR3 runs to 13 residues. This receptor was identified in a woman younger than 45 in good health. V is TRBV12-3 or TRBV12-4 and J is TRBJ2-7; TRBD2 matches at 9 bases. Source material: blood. This CDR3 reads CAIRNSGSYEQYF. The CDR3 DNA follows: TGTGCCATCCGCAATAGCGGGAGCTACGAGCAGTACTTC.